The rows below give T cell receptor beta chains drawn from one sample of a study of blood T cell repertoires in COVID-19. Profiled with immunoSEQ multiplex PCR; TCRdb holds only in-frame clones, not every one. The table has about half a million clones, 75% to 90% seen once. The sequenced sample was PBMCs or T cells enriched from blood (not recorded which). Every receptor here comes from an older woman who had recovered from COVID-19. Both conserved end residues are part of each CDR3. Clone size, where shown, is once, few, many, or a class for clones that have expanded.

cdr3_aa: CASSTHTGTIRWPQHF
v_call: TRBV19
clone_size: once
j_call: TRBJ1-5

cdr3_aa: CASSGGSGGESETQYF
v_call: TRBV5-1
clone_size: NA
j_call: TRBJ2-5

cdr3_aa: CAISATGTGEEKLFF
v_call: TRBV10-3
clone_size: NA
j_call: TRBJ1-4

cdr3_aa: CATSRRQTYSYGYTF
v_call: TRBV15
clone_size: once
j_call: TRBJ1-2

cdr3_aa: CASSQQGGTEAFF
v_call: TRBV18
clone_size: few
j_call: TRBJ1-1

cdr3_aa: CASSLERQGRGPQHF
v_call: TRBV5-8
clone_size: NA
j_call: TRBJ1-5

cdr3_aa: CASSMRISYNSPLHF
v_call: TRBV19
clone_size: NA
j_call: TRBJ1-6

cdr3_aa: CASSPFGGAKTDTQYF
v_call: TRBV2
clone_size: NA
j_call: TRBJ2-3

cdr3_aa: CASCRVSSDTQYF
v_call: TRBV2
clone_size: NA
j_call: TRBJ2-3

cdr3_aa: CASSYSKFTSGSEQFF
v_call: TRBV6-5
clone_size: NA
j_call: TRBJ2-1

cdr3_aa: CASSQAGTAFNEQFF
v_call: TRBV4-1
clone_size: NA
j_call: TRBJ2-1

cdr3_aa: CASIIIGGRGLKDGYTF
v_call: TRBV7-8
clone_size: NA
j_call: TRBJ1-2

cdr3_aa: CATSDPREAYGYTF
v_call: TRBV24-1
clone_size: NA
j_call: TRBJ1-2

cdr3_aa: CASSLGTALLEQYF
v_call: TRBV5-5
clone_size: NA
j_call: TRBJ2-7

cdr3_aa: CASEQGANTGELFF
v_call: TRBV2
clone_size: few
j_call: TRBJ2-2

cdr3_aa: CASSPGQNYGYTF
v_call: TRBV2
clone_size: NA
j_call: TRBJ1-2

cdr3_aa: CAISERQGAGQPQHF
v_call: TRBV10-3
clone_size: NA
j_call: TRBJ1-5

cdr3_aa: CAAGTDYGYTF
v_call: TRBV19
clone_size: few
j_call: TRBJ1-2

cdr3_aa: CASLGGASYNEQFF
v_call: TRBV5-1
clone_size: NA
j_call: TRBJ2-1

cdr3_aa: CASSFTSGSTDTQYF
v_call: TRBV5-8
clone_size: NA
j_call: TRBJ2-3

cdr3_aa: CASREIVITEAFF
v_call: TRBV9
clone_size: NA
j_call: TRBJ1-1

cdr3_aa: CASSPETGVTEAFF
v_call: TRBV4-1
clone_size: NA
j_call: TRBJ1-1

cdr3_aa: CATKDFSAGELFF
v_call: TRBV24-1
clone_size: NA
j_call: TRBJ2-2

cdr3_aa: CASSIRGGKTGELFF
v_call: TRBV2
clone_size: NA
j_call: TRBJ2-2

cdr3_aa: CASSLAGGTRTTGELFF
v_call: TRBV5-1
clone_size: NA
j_call: TRBJ2-2

cdr3_aa: CASSQDMGLAGTKSVQYF
v_call: TRBV4-1
clone_size: NA
j_call: TRBJ2-5

cdr3_aa: CASSPSGQGDSPLHF
v_call: TRBV5-1
clone_size: NA
j_call: TRBJ1-6

cdr3_aa: CASSEVGLTDTQYF
v_call: TRBV6-1
clone_size: once
j_call: TRBJ2-3

cdr3_aa: CASSPWAGDTIYF
v_call: TRBV18
clone_size: NA
j_call: TRBJ1-3

cdr3_aa: CASSAGTGFRTDTQYF
v_call: TRBV9
clone_size: NA
j_call: TRBJ2-3

cdr3_aa: CATSAWGTGDGELFF
v_call: TRBV24-1
clone_size: NA
j_call: TRBJ2-2

cdr3_aa: CASSRGRPNTEAFF
v_call: TRBV19
clone_size: NA
j_call: TRBJ1-1

cdr3_aa: CASSGGNTEAFF
v_call: TRBV10-1
clone_size: NA
j_call: TRBJ1-1

cdr3_aa: CASSTTGGTNYGYTF
v_call: TRBV5-1
clone_size: once
j_call: TRBJ1-2

cdr3_aa: CASSLDGGATDTQYF
v_call: TRBV7-8
clone_size: NA
j_call: TRBJ2-3

cdr3_aa: CASSFSGGSSYNEQFF
v_call: TRBV5-1
clone_size: few
j_call: TRBJ2-1

cdr3_aa: CASSRTSGGAVDTQYF
v_call: TRBV4-2
clone_size: NA
j_call: TRBJ2-3

cdr3_aa: CASSLWGDSPYEQYF
v_call: TRBV7-8
clone_size: NA
j_call: TRBJ2-7

cdr3_aa: CASSVSSGGRYGYTF
v_call: TRBV9
clone_size: NA
j_call: TRBJ1-2

cdr3_aa: CAWSAGQATNEKLFF
v_call: TRBV30
clone_size: NA
j_call: TRBJ1-4

cdr3_aa: CAISEPTTGGYGYTF
v_call: TRBV10-3
clone_size: NA
j_call: TRBJ1-2

cdr3_aa: CASIKDPGGTGELFF
v_call: TRBV2
clone_size: NA
j_call: TRBJ2-2

cdr3_aa: CASSENRGPHGYTF
v_call: TRBV2
clone_size: NA
j_call: TRBJ1-2

cdr3_aa: CASSAEQGEKLFF
v_call: TRBV2
clone_size: NA
j_call: TRBJ1-4

cdr3_aa: CSVESGFSGNTIYF
v_call: TRBV29-1
clone_size: once
j_call: TRBJ1-3

cdr3_aa: CASRFTGGAGSPLHF
v_call: TRBV11-3
clone_size: NA
j_call: TRBJ1-6

cdr3_aa: CASSLRLGQGAAGELFF
v_call: TRBV9
clone_size: NA
j_call: TRBJ2-2

cdr3_aa: CASSGQGASYGYTF
v_call: TRBV2
clone_size: once
j_call: TRBJ1-2

cdr3_aa: CASSPVALGQLHNEQFF
v_call: TRBV19
clone_size: NA
j_call: TRBJ2-1

cdr3_aa: CASSFRDRTYNEQFF
v_call: TRBV28
clone_size: NA
j_call: TRBJ2-1

cdr3_aa: CASSFLALAGGPYEQYF
v_call: TRBV27
clone_size: NA
j_call: TRBJ2-7

cdr3_aa: CSVDLSTDTQYF
v_call: TRBV29-1
clone_size: NA
j_call: TRBJ2-3

cdr3_aa: CASSYRGSGSTDTQYF
v_call: TRBV6-5
clone_size: NA
j_call: TRBJ2-3